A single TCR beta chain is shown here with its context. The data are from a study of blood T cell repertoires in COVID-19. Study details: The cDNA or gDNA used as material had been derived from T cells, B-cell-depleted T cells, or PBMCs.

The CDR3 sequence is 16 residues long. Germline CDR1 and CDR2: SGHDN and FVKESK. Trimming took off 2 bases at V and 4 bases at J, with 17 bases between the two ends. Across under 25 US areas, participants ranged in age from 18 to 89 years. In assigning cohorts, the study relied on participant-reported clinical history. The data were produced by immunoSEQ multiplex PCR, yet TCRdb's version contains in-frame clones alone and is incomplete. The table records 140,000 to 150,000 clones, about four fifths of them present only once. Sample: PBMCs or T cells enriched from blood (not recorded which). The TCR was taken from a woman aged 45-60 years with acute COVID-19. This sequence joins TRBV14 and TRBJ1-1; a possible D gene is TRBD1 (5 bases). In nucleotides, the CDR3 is TGTGCCAGCAGCCAACGGGGTCGAGGGGAGGGCACTGAAGCTTTCTTT. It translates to CASSQRGRGEGTEAFF.